What follows describes a single T cell receptor (beta chain). Its cognate antigen has yet to be identified. Base qualities were left out, and no much larger clone turns up one base away. Donors were healthy HIV-negative adults with no recently reported acute infections or vaccinations. Every donor was a Caucasian adult living in Nashville, Tennessee, USA. CD4+ T cells were enriched by magnetic negative selection; naive cells were then positively selected on CD45RA, and the negative fraction formed the memory subset. Blood was obtained by leukapheresis, after which PBMCs were separated by Ficoll-Histopaque density gradient centrifugation and cryopreserved in liquid nitrogen vapor phase. Analytical flow cytometry was used to check the purity and quantity of each magnetically sorted T cell population. Genomic DNA was isolated from each sorted fraction and quantified by UV absorbance on a Nanodrop 2000c.

Using the deep immunoSEQ assay, TCR CDR3 regions were amplified from genomic DNA by multiplex PCR. Extracted genomic DNA from each cell subset was spread evenly across all wells of several immunoSEQ 96-well plates, with each plate serving as a replicate. Each replicate PCR for sorted subsets received 200 ng genomic DNA, equal to 28,000 or so T cell genomes. Purified libraries were measured with a Qubit 3.0 fluorometer, size-checked on a Bioanalyzer 2100, and measured again with the KAPA Library Quantification kit. Each immunoSEQ 96-well plate was sequenced on its own single-read 150-cycle Illumina NextSeq 550 flow cell. Turning to the authors' computational methods: Because the immunoSEQ output held only junctional sequences and lacked quality scores, the filtering could not match the filtering applied to full-length reads. To assign V/J genes and CDR3, sequences were annotated using PyIR, a Python wrapper for IgBLAST v1.9, with IMGT germline references. Reads were filtered out if the reads had weak V/J assignments (E-value above 1e-6), no CDR3, stop codons, out-of-frame junctions, or ambiguous translated residues. V3J clonotypes were defined as sequences sharing the same inferred V gene, J gene, and CDR3 amino acid sequence. To compute the percentage overlap between repertoires, the number of shared unique clonotypes was divided by the size of the smaller repertoire. RTK rarefaction, the Chao1 estimator, and Recon v2.1 estimates of unobserved clonotypes were used to assess repertoire richness. OLGA was used to compute generation probabilities for all TCRbeta clonotypes that the gDNA method yielded from several donors. The table was pulled from immuneACCESS by TCRdb, which kept in-frame rearrangements only. Such tables lose some clones; where checked, under half of the loss comes from unresolved V genes, and the rest has no known cause. V, J and clone size are taken as reported in that table, and D and trimming were inferred from the DNA itself. For this sample there are roughly 1.5 million clones; 95% to 99% appear just once. Approximately 0.45% of the sample rests with the top ten.

The data were obtained in a study of shared clonotypes between healthy human individuals (dated by TCRdb to the early 2020s). Looking at the study overall: The cohort comprised a couple of women and three men aged 18 to 49 years. Different laboratories and diverse techniques were used to prepare libraries and sequence TCR repertoires, to increase sequencing depth and limit assay-specific biases. Leukapheresis yielded between about 0.85 and 10 billion PBMCs per donor. To estimate repertoire size and how much clonotypes are shared between individuals, the study performed deep sequencing of blood TCR repertoires from five healthy adults. For each donor, CD4 naive and CD4 memory were each given three plates, CD8 naive was given two plates, and CD8 memory was given one plate.

Beyond this particular receptor, the publication reports: Even with the large sequencing depth, rarefaction of the sorted-subset datasets indicated that sequencing was incomplete. Compared with non-shared clonotypes, the clonotypes found in all four sorted-subset donors had higher generation probabilities. Pairwise subsampling led to the expectation that sequencing depth would affect the degree of clonotype sharing among donors. Around 5% of naive CD4, around 3.6% of naive CD8, around 2.3% of memory CD4, and 0.4% of memory CD8 clonotypes were shared across four donors. Naive subsets generally had larger estimated clonotype richness than memory subsets did. Because the study included a small number of donors, the genetic and exposure-history diversity represented was limited. Only blood was sampled, and tissue TCR repertoires likely differ from those in blood.

This receptor was obtained from a young man in good health. The source material was naive CD4+ T cells sorted from blood. This specimen's cell subset or site label, interpreted: CD45RA+ positively selected.

Here is the DNA: TGTGCCAGCAGCTTAACCCCCGGCGGGACGGACAATGAGCAGTTCTTC. This sequence encodes CASSLTPGGTDNEQFF. The chain couples TRBV7-2 to TRBJ2-1; TRBD2 might be the D gene, on 6 matching bases. Taken from the germline V gene, the CDR1 and CDR2 loops are SGHTA and FQGNSA. The CDR3 runs 16 amino acids, cysteine and phenylalanine included. CDR3 DNA is the only sequence kept; it has 48 bases, read in frame from the first base. V sheds 2 bases and J sheds 5 bases, leaving 16 bases between their ends.